Here is one T cell receptor (beta chain) with its context. The source of the sample is a study of blood T cell repertoires in COVID-19. As for the study in general: Donors in the United States, Italy and Spain gave samples during acute or convalescent COVID-19. PBMCs, B-cell-depleted T cells, or T cells were the source of the cDNA or gDNA that made up the material.

Authors' processing steps: Nucleated cell number was recorded as an estimate derived from reference gene primer amplification. Only in-frame clones appear in the TCRdb table, and some are missing; sequencing was by immunoSEQ multiplex PCR. V, J and clone size derive from that table, while D and trimming were established from the DNA sequence. The repertoire holds about 220,000 clones, with around 82% as singletons. This CDR3 contains 18 residues. J gave up 1 base and V 2 bases, and 9 bases lay outside the gene matches. The germline V gene encodes CDR1 SGHKS and CDR2 YYEKEE (reference sequence). This clonotype was obtained from a woman aged 50 to 65 with acute or convalescent COVID-19. The V call is TRBV5-5, the J call TRBJ2-3; 11 bases map to TRBD2. The specimen sequenced was peripheral blood. CDR3: CASSLLPLTSGGTDTQYF. The CDR3 region has the DNA TGTGCCAGCAGCTTACTACCACTGACTAGCGGGGGCACAGATACGCAGTATTTT.